What follows are 8 T cell receptor beta chains derived from one specimen sequenced in a study of T cell repertoires in cytomegalovirus infection. TCRdb called the reads again in MiXCR, with one record for every CDR3 protein. This repertoire shows 300,000 to 400,000 distinct CDR3 sequences, approximately 9.5% found once; its top ten account for about 3.9%. Material: PBMCs. The origin of the receptors is a human donor in good health (CMV status not recorded). Some clones in this sample may be carry-over from other donors' samples.

The chain is built from TRBV7-6 and TRBJ1-2; possibly TRBD1 for D (5 bases). This CDR3 spans 15 amino acids. The germline V gene has CDR1 SGHVS and CDR2 FNYEAQ. The V end lost 1 base, the J end lost 0 bases, and 9 bases lay between the germline ends. The CDR3 nucleotides are TGTGCCAGCAGCTTAGATGGCAGGGCTAACTATGGCTACACCTTC. Translated, it gives CASSLDGRANYGYTF.

CDR3 DNA: TGCAGCGGCAAGCGGGATCTCACAGATACGCAGTATTTT. It encodes CSGKRDLTDTQYF. V usage is TRBV29-1 and J usage is TRBJ2-3; 7 bases map to TRBD2. This CDR3 contains 13 residues. J lost 2 bases, V lost 7 bases, and 6 bases had no gene match. Germline-derived CDR1 and CDR2 are SQVTM and ANQGSEA.

The V gene is TRBV28, the J gene TRBJ2-7; no firm D call. CDR3 length: 13 amino acids. Trimming removed 8 bases from V and 6 bases from J, with 17 bases in between. Germline CDR1 and CDR2: MDHEN and SYDVKM. CDR3 region: CASLGSSMGEQYF. The CDR3 DNA reads as TGTGCCAGCCTGGGATCTTCGATGGGCGAGCAGTACTTC.

This clonotype appeared a few times. This sequence joins TRBV5-6 and TRBJ2-1; 7 bases align to TRBD2. CDR1 and CDR2 from the germline V gene are SGHDT and YYEEEE. V shed 0 bases, J shed 3 bases, and the junction held 3 bases outside the gene matches. The CDR3 is made up of 15 amino acids. The CDR3 loop is CASSLGGRNYNEQFF. CDR3 in DNA: TGTGCCAGCAGCTTGGGCGGGAGAAACTACAATGAGCAGTTCTTC.

Remarks on this clonotype: The junction departs from the called germline gene at one end, perhaps through a read error. The chain is built from TRBV7-3 and TRBJ2-3; D unclear. The CDR3 loop spans 15 amino acids. Germline V lookup: CDR1 SGHTA, CDR2 FQGTGA. CDR3 in DNA: TGTGCCAGCAGCTTAGGGCGGAAGAGCACAGATGCGCAGTATTTT. Encoded protein: CASSLGRKSTDAQYF.

This clonotype was recorded a few times. The J gene is TRBJ2-7, the V gene TRBV6-5; 8 bases line up with TRBD2. The germline V gene has CDR1 MNHEY and CDR2 SVGAGI. The CDR3 sequence is 18 residues long. The V and J ends lost 5 bases and 0 bases, in that order; junction bases with no gene match: 15. CDR3 sequence (DNA): TGTGCCAGCAGTCGCGCGCTACTTCGGGGGGGGAGCTCCTACGAGCAGTACTTC. Its protein is CASSRALLRGGSSYEQYF.

CDR3 bases: TGCAGCGTTTTACCGGGACAGGGCTACGAGCAGTACTTC. Amino acid sequence: CSVLPGQGYEQYF. V is TRBV29-1 and J is TRBJ2-7; 9 bases map to TRBD1. The CDR3 sequence is 13 residues long. With 5 bases clipped from V and 3 bases from J, the junction kept 5 bases outside the gene matches. The germline gives CDR1 SQVTM, CDR2 ANQGSEA.

This clonotype was counted only a few times. The gene calls are TRBV7-2 and TRBJ2-7; D is uncertain. V was cut by 10 bases and J by 0 bases, with 16 bases left in between. Germline values: CDR1 SGHTA, CDR2 FQGNSA. This CDR3 has 14 amino acids. The CDR3 region has the DNA TGTGCCACGGGCCGAGAGGTTAGCTCCTACGAGCAGTACTTC. It specifies CATGREVSSYEQYF.